This TCR beta chain was documented in a study of identical twins. About this clonotype: The antigen is undetermined.

V lost 3 bases and J lost 4, with 9 bases in between. The germline CDR1 and CDR2 sequences are LGHDT and YNNKEL (reference sequence). The CDR3 totals 13 residues. Donors were all healthy Caucasians. Study conclusions and caveats: Because invariant MAIT and iNKT cells could be present, zero-insertion analyses could be partly confounded. Conclusions were drawn cross-sectionally by statistical analysis, without following the same donors.

A universal primer site was added by template switching, and unique molecular identifiers were carried by the cDNA. TCRdb recomputed calls from the 5' RACE reads with MiXCR, one row per CDR3 protein. The sample contains roughly 290,000 distinct CDR3 sequences, about 8% of which appear only once. This sample also belongs to another study, concerning yellow fever vaccine responses in identical twins.

This sequence originates from a woman aged 18 to 35 in good health. Sequenced sample: memory (CD45RO+) T cells sorted from blood. The chain carries TRBV3-1 and TRBJ1-1; unclear D gene. The CDR3 protein is CASSQGGITEAFF. For the CDR3, the DNA is TGTGCCAGCAGCCAGGGAGGGATCACTGAAGCTTTCTTT.